A selection of T cell receptor beta chains follows, all from one sample in a study of neurological immune-mediated disorders. TCRdb redid the calling of the 5' RACE reads with MiXCR, one entry per CDR3 protein. The sample carries about 49,000 distinct CDR3 sequences, over 10% recorded once. The sequenced sample was PBMCs. These receptors all stem from a male donor with HTLV-1-associated myelopathy (HAM/TSP). CDR3s leave out the opening cysteine and the closing phenylalanine or tryptophan. Fields, in order: clone size, D gene, V gene, CDR3 protein. The D gene is left open where the match is weak. For some rows the clone size is stated as once, few or many, or as a class when expanded; others skip it.

clone_size: many
d_call: .
v_call: TRBV3-1
cdr3_aa: ASSQPGLTDNEQF

clone_size: many
d_call: TRBD1
v_call: TRBV7-2
cdr3_aa: ASRVDRGADTQY

clone_size: many
d_call: TRBD2
v_call: TRBV20-1
cdr3_aa: SARDRASGTETQY

clone_size: .
d_call: TRBD1
v_call: TRBV9
cdr3_aa: ASSAVGQGAFEAF

clone_size: many
d_call: TRBD2
v_call: TRBV3-1
cdr3_aa: ASRGDYTDTQY

clone_size: many
d_call: .
v_call: TRBV12-3/TRBV12-4
cdr3_aa: ASRPGQFFGGDLPSDTQY

clone_size: many
d_call: .
v_call: TRBV9
cdr3_aa: PQARETQY

clone_size: many
d_call: TRBD1
v_call: TRBV20-1
cdr3_aa: SARVTGGQPQH

clone_size: many
d_call: TRBD2
v_call: TRBV20-1
cdr3_aa: SAPSGGASTDTQY

clone_size: many
d_call: .
v_call: TRBV7-8
cdr3_aa: ASSLVPGDGYNEQF

clone_size: .
d_call: .
v_call: TRBV28
cdr3_aa: ASTTSGPSYNEQF

clone_size: many
d_call: TRBD1
v_call: TRBV5-1
cdr3_aa: ASSLLEAGGNEQF

clone_size: .
d_call: .
v_call: TRBV14
cdr3_aa: ASSQAEGGEQY

clone_size: many
d_call: TRBD1
v_call: TRBV10-3
cdr3_aa: AISGTGGNYNEQF

clone_size: many
d_call: .
v_call: TRBV29-1
cdr3_aa: SVIIQEPSTEQF

clone_size: many
d_call: .
v_call: TRBV20-1
cdr3_aa: SAVPGHSGANVLT

clone_size: .
d_call: .
v_call: TRBV7-9
cdr3_aa: ASSRGSLITDTQY

clone_size: .
d_call: .
v_call: TRBV20-1
cdr3_aa: SARLEPGNTEAF

clone_size: few
d_call: .
v_call: TRBV20-1
cdr3_aa: SAIRPLSRADTQY

clone_size: many
d_call: .
v_call: TRBV5-1
cdr3_aa: ASSLDSLNTEAF

clone_size: many
d_call: TRBD2
v_call: TRBV10-3
cdr3_aa: AIRARGEQETQY

clone_size: medium-sized
d_call: .
v_call: TRBV29-1
cdr3_aa: SVEDKGETQY

clone_size: .
d_call: .
v_call: TRBV6-2/TRBV6-3
cdr3_aa: ASSYEAAGANVLT

clone_size: many
d_call: .
v_call: TRBV4-3
cdr3_aa: ASSQANYGYT

clone_size: many
d_call: .
v_call: TRBV5-1
cdr3_aa: ASGEDAAAGELF

clone_size: many
d_call: .
v_call: TRBV5-8
cdr3_aa: ASSYGGGTHAETQY

clone_size: many
d_call: .
v_call: TRBV20-1
cdr3_aa: SARDPGNFGDTQY

clone_size: many
d_call: .
v_call: TRBV12-3/TRBV12-4
cdr3_aa: ASSLGDISYEQY

clone_size: many
d_call: .
v_call: TRBV30
cdr3_aa: AWGRHLTREGNTEAF

clone_size: medium-sized
d_call: .
v_call: TRBV20-1
cdr3_aa: SARDQGRGTDTQY

clone_size: many
d_call: .
v_call: TRBV20-1
cdr3_aa: SARVARKTNQPQH

clone_size: many
d_call: .
v_call: TRBV12-3/TRBV12-4
cdr3_aa: ASSLGALGNTIY

clone_size: many
d_call: .
v_call: TRBV20-1
cdr3_aa: SARNSDTQY

clone_size: many
d_call: .
v_call: TRBV18
cdr3_aa: ASSPPSQWNTEAF

clone_size: many
d_call: .
v_call: TRBV12-3/TRBV12-4
cdr3_aa: ASSPSSYEQY

clone_size: many
d_call: TRBD1
v_call: TRBV5-5
cdr3_aa: ASSLEGARTEAF

clone_size: many
d_call: TRBD1
v_call: TRBV7-2
cdr3_aa: ASSVTMGQGFGEQF

clone_size: many
d_call: .
v_call: TRBV7-2
cdr3_aa: ASSLVRDTQY

clone_size: many
d_call: .
v_call: TRBV7-9
cdr3_aa: ASSPEGLSEQY

clone_size: many
d_call: .
v_call: TRBV5-1
cdr3_aa: ASSLQAQATNEKLF

clone_size: many
d_call: TRBD2
v_call: TRBV15
cdr3_aa: ATSRDKTSGATQY

clone_size: many
d_call: TRBD2
v_call: TRBV10-1
cdr3_aa: ASSESTGLAGADTQY